The clone carrying this TCR beta chain has at least ten counts. Its target is not known. Looked up from germline, CDR1 is SGHKS and CDR2 is YYEKEE (reference sequence). Between the trimmed V and J ends, which lost 3 bases and 3 bases, there was a span of 14 bases. The CDR3 is 15 amino acids. The data were obtained in a study of T cells after yellow fever vaccination. General study results and limits: The secondary response peaked faster, at day 5 versus 15, but was weaker. A small proportion of clonotypes was detected in both the CD4 and CD8 compartments.

TCRdb ran MiXCR on the 5' RACE reads and lists one entry per CDR3 protein. The table lists more than 300,000 distinct CDR3 sequences, approximately 4% of them singletons. Sequenced material: PBMCs, taken 15 days after the yellow fever booster vaccination. The chain couples TRBV5-5 to TRBJ2-3, with D possibly matching TRBD1 (6 bases). This sequence was found in a man younger than 35 who received the YFV17D yellow fever vaccine. The chain's CDR3 is CASSSWTAGTDTQYF. The CDR3 DNA sequence: TGTGCCAGCAGCTCCTGGACAGCCGGTACAGATACGCAGTATTTT.